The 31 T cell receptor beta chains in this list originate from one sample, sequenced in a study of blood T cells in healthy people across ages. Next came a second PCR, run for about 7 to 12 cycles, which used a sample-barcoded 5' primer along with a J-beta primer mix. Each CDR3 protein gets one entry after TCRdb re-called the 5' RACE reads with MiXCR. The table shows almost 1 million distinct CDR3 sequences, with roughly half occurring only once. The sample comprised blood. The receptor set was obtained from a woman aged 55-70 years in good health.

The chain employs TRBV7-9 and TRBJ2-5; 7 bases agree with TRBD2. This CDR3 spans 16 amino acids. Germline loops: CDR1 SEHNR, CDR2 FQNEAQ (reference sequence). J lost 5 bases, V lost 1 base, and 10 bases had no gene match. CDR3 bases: TGTGCCAGCAGCTTAGGAGTTGGCGGGAGAATCGAGACCCAGTACTTC. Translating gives CASSLGVGGRIETQYF. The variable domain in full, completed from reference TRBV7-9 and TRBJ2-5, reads DTGVSQNPRHKITKRGQNVTFRCDPISEHNRLYWYRQTLGQGPEFLTYFQNEAQLEKSRLLSDRFSAERPKGSFSTLEIQRTEQGDSAMYLCASSLGVGGRIETQYFGPGTRLLVL.

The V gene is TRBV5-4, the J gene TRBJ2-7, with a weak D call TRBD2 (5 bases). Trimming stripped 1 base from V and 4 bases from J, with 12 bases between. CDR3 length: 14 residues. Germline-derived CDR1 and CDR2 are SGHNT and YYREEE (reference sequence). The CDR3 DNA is TGTGCCAGCAGCTTGTACGGTCGGGGATACGAGCAGTACTTC. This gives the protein CASSLYGRGYEQYF.

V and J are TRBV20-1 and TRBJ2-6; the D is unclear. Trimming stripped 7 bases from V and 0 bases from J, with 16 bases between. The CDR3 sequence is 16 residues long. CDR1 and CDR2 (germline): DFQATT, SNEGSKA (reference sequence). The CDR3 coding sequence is TGCAGTGGTGACGGTAATAATCCCTCTGGGGCCAACGTCCTGACTTTC. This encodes CSGDGNNPSGANVLTF.

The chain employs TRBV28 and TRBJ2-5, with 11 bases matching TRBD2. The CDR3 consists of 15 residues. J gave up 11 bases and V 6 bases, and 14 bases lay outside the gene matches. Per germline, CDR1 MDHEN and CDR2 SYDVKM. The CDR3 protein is CASRSGTSGYNEQYF. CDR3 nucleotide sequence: TGTGCCAGCAGATCCGGGACTAGCGGCTACAATGAGCAGTACTTC.

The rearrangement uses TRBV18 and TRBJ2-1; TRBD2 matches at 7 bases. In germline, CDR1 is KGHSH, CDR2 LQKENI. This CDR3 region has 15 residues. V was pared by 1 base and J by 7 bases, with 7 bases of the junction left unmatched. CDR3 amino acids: CASSPRGGSWNEQFF. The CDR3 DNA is TGTGCCAGCTCACCACGAGGCGGGAGTTGGAATGAGCAGTTCTTC.

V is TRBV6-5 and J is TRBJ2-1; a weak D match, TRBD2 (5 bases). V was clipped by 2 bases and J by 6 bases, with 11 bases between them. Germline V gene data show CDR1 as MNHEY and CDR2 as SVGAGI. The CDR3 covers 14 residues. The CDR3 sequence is CASSYGLDINEQFF. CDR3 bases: TGTGCCAGCAGTTACGGACTGGATATCAATGAGCAGTTCTTC.

Here the CDR3 reads CSAISGSERSYNEQFF. DNA for the CDR3: TGCAGTGCTATTAGCGGGAGCGAAAGGTCCTACAATGAGCAGTTCTTC. This rearrangement joins TRBV20-1 to TRBJ2-1; 9 nucleotides match TRBD2. CDR3 length: 16 amino acids. The V gene's germline CDR1 is DFQATT and CDR2 SNEGSKA (reference sequence). The J segment lost 1 base and the V segment lost 4 bases, leaving 8 bases of the junction unmatched.

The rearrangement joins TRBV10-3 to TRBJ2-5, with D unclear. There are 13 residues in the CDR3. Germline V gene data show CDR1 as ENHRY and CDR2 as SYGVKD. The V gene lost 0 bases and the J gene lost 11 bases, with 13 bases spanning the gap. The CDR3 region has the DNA TGTGCCATCAGTGAGTCGAAACCTAACGGGCAGTACTTC. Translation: CAISESKPNGQYF.

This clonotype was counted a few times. Here the CDR3 reads CASSLIGGLDEQYF. The CDR3 DNA reads as TGTGCCAGCAGTTTGATAGGGGGACTGGACGAGCAGTACTTC. The chain uses TRBV28 and TRBJ2-7, with D possibly called TRBD1 or TRBD2 (6 bases each). The CDR3 extends over 14 amino acids. The V end was cut by 3 bases, the J end by 5 bases, with 14 bases between. Germline CDR1 and CDR2: MDHEN and SYDVKM.

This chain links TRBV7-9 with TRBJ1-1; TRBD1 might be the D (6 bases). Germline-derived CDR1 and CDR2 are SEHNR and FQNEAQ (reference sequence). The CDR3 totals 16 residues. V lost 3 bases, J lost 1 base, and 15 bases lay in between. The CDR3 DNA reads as TGTGCCAGCAGCTTCGTGGGGGCAAAAAAGAACACTGAAGCTTTCTTT. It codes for CASSFVGAKKNTEAFF.

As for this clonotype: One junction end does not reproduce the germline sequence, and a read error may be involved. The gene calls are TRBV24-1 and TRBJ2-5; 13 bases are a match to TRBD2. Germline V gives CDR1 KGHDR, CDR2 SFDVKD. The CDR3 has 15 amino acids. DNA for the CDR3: TGTACCACCAGTCCGGGACTAGCGGGACCCTACGAGCGGTACTTC. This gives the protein CTTSPGLAGPYERYF.

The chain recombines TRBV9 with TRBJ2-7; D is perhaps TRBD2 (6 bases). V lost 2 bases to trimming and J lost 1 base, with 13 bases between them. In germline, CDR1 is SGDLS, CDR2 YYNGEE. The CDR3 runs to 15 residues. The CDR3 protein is CASSVSAGRSYEQYF. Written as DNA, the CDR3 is TGTGCCAGCAGCGTCTCGGCGGGGAGATCCTACGAGCAGTACTTC.

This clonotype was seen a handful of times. The CDR3 DNA follows: TGTGCCAGCAGGGGCAGCTACACTGAAGCTTTCTTT. Translated: CASRGSYTEAFF. This chain uses TRBV12-3 or TRBV12-4 with TRBJ1-1; no reliable D call. Trimming removed 6 bases at V and 3 bases at J, with 8 bases between. There are 12 residues in the CDR3.

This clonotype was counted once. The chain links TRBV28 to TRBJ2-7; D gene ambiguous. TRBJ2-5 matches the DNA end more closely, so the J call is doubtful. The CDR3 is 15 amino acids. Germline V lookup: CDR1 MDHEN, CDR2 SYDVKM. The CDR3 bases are TGTGCCAGCAGTTTCTCTGCGGTCGGGCAAGAGACCCAGTACTTC. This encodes CASSFSAVGQETQYF.

The CDR3 nucleotides read TGTGCCAGCAGCTTCTACCCCTCGATAACCAATGAGCAGTTCTTC. Protein product: CASSFYPSITNEQFF. The chain recombines TRBV7-9 with TRBJ2-1, with unresolved D. Per germline, CDR1 SEHNR and CDR2 FQNEAQ (reference sequence). The CDR3 has 15 residues. Trimming stripped 3 bases from V and 6 bases from J, with 15 bases between.

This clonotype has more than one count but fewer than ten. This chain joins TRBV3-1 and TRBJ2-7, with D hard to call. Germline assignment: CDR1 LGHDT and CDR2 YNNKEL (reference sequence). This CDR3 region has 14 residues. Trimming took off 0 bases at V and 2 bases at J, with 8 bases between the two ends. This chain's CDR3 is CASSQEGHAYEQYF. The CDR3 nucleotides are TGTGCCAGCAGCCAAGAAGGCCACGCCTACGAGCAGTACTTC.

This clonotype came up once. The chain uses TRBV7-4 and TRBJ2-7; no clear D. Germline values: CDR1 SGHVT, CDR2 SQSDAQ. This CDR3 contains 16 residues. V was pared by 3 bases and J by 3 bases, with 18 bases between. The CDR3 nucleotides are TGTGCCAGCAGCTTCTCAAGTCTCGTGAGAGACTACGAGCAGTACTTC. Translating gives CASSFSSLVRDYEQYF.

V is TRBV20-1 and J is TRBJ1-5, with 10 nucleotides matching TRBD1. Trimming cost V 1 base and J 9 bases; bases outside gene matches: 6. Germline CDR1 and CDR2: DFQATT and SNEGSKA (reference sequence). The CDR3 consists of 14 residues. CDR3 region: CSARVGGQGRPQHF. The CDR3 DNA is TGCAGTGCTAGAGTAGGGGGACAGGGGAGGCCCCAGCATTTT.

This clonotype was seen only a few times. CDR3 DNA: TGTGCCAGCAGATACTTAGCCCAAGAGACCCAGTACTTC. It yields the protein CASRYLAQETQYF. V gene TRBV25-1 combines with J gene TRBJ2-5; D is undetermined. Germline CDR1 is MGHDK and CDR2 is SYGVNS. The V end was cut by 6 bases, the J end by 1 base, with 9 bases between. This CDR3 is 13 amino acids long.

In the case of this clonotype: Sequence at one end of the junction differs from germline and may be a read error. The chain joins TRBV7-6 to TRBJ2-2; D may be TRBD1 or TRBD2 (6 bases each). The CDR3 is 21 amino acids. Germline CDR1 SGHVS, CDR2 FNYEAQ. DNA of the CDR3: TGTGCCAGCAGCTTAGTCCCTCGGGGGACGGATGGAGGGGGAAACACCGGGGAGTTGTTTTTT. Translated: CASSLVPRGTDGGGNTGELFF.

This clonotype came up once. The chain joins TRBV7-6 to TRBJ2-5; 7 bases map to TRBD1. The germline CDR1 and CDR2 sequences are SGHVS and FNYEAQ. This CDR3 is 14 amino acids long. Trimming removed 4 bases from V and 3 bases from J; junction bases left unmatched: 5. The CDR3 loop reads CASSSRDREETQYF. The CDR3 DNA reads TGTGCCAGCAGCTCGCGAGACAGGGAAGAGACCCAGTACTTC. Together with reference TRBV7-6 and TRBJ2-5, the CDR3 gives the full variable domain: GAGVSQSPRYKVTKRGQDVALRCDPISGHVSLYWYRQALGQGPEFLTYFNYEAQQDKSGLPNDRFSAERPEGSISTLTIQRTEQRDSAMYRCASSSRDREETQYFGPGTRLLVL.

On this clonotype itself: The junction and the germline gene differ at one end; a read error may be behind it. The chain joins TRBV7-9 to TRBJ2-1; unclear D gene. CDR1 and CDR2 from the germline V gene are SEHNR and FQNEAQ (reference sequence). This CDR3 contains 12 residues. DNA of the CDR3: TGTGCCAGCAGCTTAGAGTGGGATGAGCAGTTTTTC. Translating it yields CASSLEWDEQFF. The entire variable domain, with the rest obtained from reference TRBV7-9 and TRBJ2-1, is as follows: DTGVSQNPRHKITKRGQNVTFRCDPISEHNRLYWYRQTLGQGPEFLTYFQNEAQLEKSRLLSDRFSAERPKGSFSTLEIQRTEQGDSAMYLCASSLEWDEQFFGPGTRLTVL.

In nucleotides, the CDR3 is TGCAGCGCCGCATCCTTACAGGGGGCCGACTACGAGCAGTACTTC. This codes for CSAASLQGADYEQYF. The chain couples TRBV20-1 to TRBJ2-5, with 9 bases matching TRBD1. The J call could be wrong; TRBJ2-7 is a better fit for the DNA end. The CDR3 consists of 15 residues. Germline CDR1 reads DFQATT; CDR2 reads SNEGSKA (reference sequence).

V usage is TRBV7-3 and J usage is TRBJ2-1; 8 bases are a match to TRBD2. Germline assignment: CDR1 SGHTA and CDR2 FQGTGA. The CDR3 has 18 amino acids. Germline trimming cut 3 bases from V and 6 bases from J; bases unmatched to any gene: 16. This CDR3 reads CASSLVGSREGRLNEQFF. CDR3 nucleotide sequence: TGTGCCAGCAGCTTGGTGGGGTCACGGGAGGGCCGGCTCAATGAGCAGTTCTTC.

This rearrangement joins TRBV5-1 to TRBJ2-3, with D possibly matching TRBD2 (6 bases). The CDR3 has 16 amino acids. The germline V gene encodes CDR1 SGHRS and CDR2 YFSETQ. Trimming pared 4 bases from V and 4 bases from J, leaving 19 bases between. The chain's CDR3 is CASSLGTGGDSDTQYF. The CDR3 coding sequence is TGCGCCAGCAGCCTAGGGACCGGGGGTGACTCAGATACGCAGTATTTT.

CDR3 residues: CASSQDSLTGFGSPLHF. As DNA, the CDR3 is TGTGCCAGCAGCCAAGACTCTCTGACAGGTTTCGGTTCACCCCTCCACTTT. J is TRBJ1-6 and V is TRBV3-1; maybe TRBD1 (6 bases). Germline V gene data show CDR1 as LGHDT and CDR2 as YNNKEL (reference sequence). CDR3 length equals 17 residues. Trimming removed 0 bases from V and 9 bases from J, with 18 bases in between.

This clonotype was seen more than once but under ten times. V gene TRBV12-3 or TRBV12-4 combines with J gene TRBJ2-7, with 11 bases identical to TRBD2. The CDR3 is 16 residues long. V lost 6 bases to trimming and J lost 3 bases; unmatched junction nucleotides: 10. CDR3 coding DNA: TGTGCCAGCAGCCCCAGACTAGCGGGGTTTCTCTACGAGCAGTACTTC. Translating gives CASSPRLAGFLYEQYF.

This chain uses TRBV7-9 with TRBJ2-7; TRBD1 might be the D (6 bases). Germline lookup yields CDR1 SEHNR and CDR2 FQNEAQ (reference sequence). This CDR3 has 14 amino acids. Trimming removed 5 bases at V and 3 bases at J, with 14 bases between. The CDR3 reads CASSGDRSLYEQYF. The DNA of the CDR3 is TGTGCCAGCAGCGGAGACAGGAGCCTCTACGAGCAGTACTTC.

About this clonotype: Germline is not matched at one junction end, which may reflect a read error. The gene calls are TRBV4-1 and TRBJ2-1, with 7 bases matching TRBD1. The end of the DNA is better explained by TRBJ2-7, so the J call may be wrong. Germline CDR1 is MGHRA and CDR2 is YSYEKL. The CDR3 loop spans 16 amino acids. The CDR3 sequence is CVSSQFPEGGYNEQYF. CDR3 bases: TGCGTCAGCAGCCAATTCCCTGAAGGGGGCTACAATGAGCAGTACTTC.

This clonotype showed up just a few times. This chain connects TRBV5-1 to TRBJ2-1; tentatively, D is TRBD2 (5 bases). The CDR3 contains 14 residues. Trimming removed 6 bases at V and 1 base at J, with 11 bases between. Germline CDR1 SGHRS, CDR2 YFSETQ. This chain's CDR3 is CASTRGNSYNEQFF. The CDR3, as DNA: TGCGCCAGCACGCGAGGGAATTCCTACAATGAGCAGTTCTTC.

CDR3 DNA: TGCAGTGCTAGAGGGCAAGAGCGCGACGAGCAGTACTTC. It specifies CSARGQERDEQYF. The chain joins TRBV20-1 to TRBJ2-5; D call uncertain. The J call may be in error: the DNA end matches TRBJ2-7 better. Germline V CDR1 and CDR2: DFQATT, SNEGSKA (reference sequence). The length of the CDR3 is 13 residues.